What follows is one T cell receptor beta chain and its context. In this sample, this clone turned up once. It lacks a known antigen. No base quality values were provided; no much bigger clone lies one nucleotide off. The source of the sample is a study of blood T cell repertoires in COVID-19 (dated by TCRdb to the early 2020s). With regard to the full study: Samples from collaborators originated in the United States, Italy and Spain and spanned both the acute and convalescent phases of COVID-19. Subjects who had been exposed to COVID-19, were actively infected with it, or had recovered from it provided the deeply sampled blood TCRbeta repertoires that made up the dataset. The material from the prospective study consisted of cDNA or gDNA derived from T cells, B-cell-depleted T cells, or PBMCs. HLA class I and class II types, where available, came from metadata supplied by the sample provider rather than from assay-based typing. The repertoires were released in a freely available public database intended as a resource for research on the immune response to SARS-CoV-2. Samples were obtained from the ongoing ImmuneRACE study (first 160 participants) and from over 1,000 subjects provided by 6 global collaborators. A de-identified subject ID, COVID-19 status, age in years and sex were almost always included in the sample metadata.

The collaborating institutions used their own protocols to collect whole blood in K2EDTA tubes. For TCRbeta analysis, collaborators shipped samples in one of three forms: frozen whole blood, isolated PBMCs, or DNA extracted from either of those sample types. Study-wide findings and limitations: The quantity of clinical and demographic metadata differed by source and by participant and was supplied without curation.

TCRbeta CDR3 regions were amplified from genomic DNA by means of the immunoSEQ Assay, a bias-controlled multiplex PCR. The study's processing was this. The number of nucleated cells in each sample was estimated by amplification of reference gene primers within the assay. Sequence reads were collapsed and filtered to measure the absolute abundance of every unique TCRbeta CDR3 rearrangement. For each sample, productive Simpson clonality was calculated as the square root of Simpson's diversity index across productive rearrangements. TCRdb mirrors the immuneACCESS table, restricted to in-frame sequences. Some clones are absent from its copies; in checked studies, under half trace to an unresolved V gene, and the reason for the others is unknown. The V and J calls and the clone size are those of that table, but D and trimming were determined from the DNA. This sample lists 100,000 to 150,000 clones; roughly 79% were detected once. The ten largest clones capture around 8% of the sample.

The CDR3 holds 15 amino acids from the cysteine to the phenylalanine. The DNA shown is the 45-base CDR3, in frame from base 1. CDR1 and CDR2, looked up from the germline V gene, are SGHVS and FQNEAQ. V is pruned by 4 bases and J by 4 bases, leaving 9 bases of the junction without a gene match. Rearrangement joined TRBV7-8 to TRBJ1-1; 7 central nucleotides agree with TRBD1. The clonotype was recovered from a woman aged 60 to 75 with active or convalescent COVID-19. Sequencing input: peripheral blood. The DNA reads TGTGCCAGCAGCTCCCAGGGGGTACAGCCCACTGAAGCTTTCTTT. It is translated as CASSSQGVQPTEAFF.